One sample yielded the 16 T cell receptor beta chains listed below, sequenced in a study of OX40 agonist ivuxolimab in advanced cancers. The method was immunoSEQ multiplex PCR; TCRdb's version includes in-frame clones alone and lacks a portion of them. The sample records about 79,000 clones, approximately 88% being singletons. This material consisted of CD4+ or CD8+ T cells sorted from blood, taken in a trial of the OX40 agonist ivuxolimab. The receptors here all came from an adult with an advanced solid tumor such as melanoma, head and neck, liver or kidney cancer.

V gene TRBV5-1 combines with J gene TRBJ2-2; 7 bases line up with TRBD1. Per germline, CDR1 SGHRS and CDR2 YFSETQ. This CDR3 spans 17 amino acids. The V segment lost 3 bases and the J segment 0 bases; nucleotides outside the gene matches: 8. CDR3 loop: CASSSDSGTANTGELFF. The CDR3 DNA reads TGCGCCAGCAGCTCCGATTCCGGGACAGCGAACACCGGGGAGCTGTTTTTT.

The chain has TRBV7-6 and TRBJ2-5; 13 nucleotides agree with TRBD2. Germline V gene data show CDR1 as SGHVS and CDR2 as FNYEAQ. CDR3 size: 16 residues. V shed 4 bases, J shed 2 bases, and the junction held 4 bases outside the gene matches. CDR3 amino acids: CASSWGLAGLQETQYF. CDR3 DNA: TGTGCCAGCAGCTGGGGACTAGCGGGACTACAAGAGACCCAGTACTTC.

The chain uses TRBV28 and TRBJ2-7; TRBD2 aligns across 9 bases. The V and J ends lost 4 bases and 3 bases, in that order; junction bases with no gene match: 4. The CDR3 sequence is 14 residues long. Germline V CDR1 and CDR2: MDHEN, SYDVKM. Written as DNA, the CDR3 is TGTGCCAGCAGTTACCATAGCGGGAGCTACGAGCAGTACTTC. Protein: CASSYHSGSYEQYF.

The J gene is TRBJ1-1, the V gene TRBV5-1; D uncertain. There are 12 residues in the CDR3. V shed 2 bases and J shed 11 bases, with 13 bases lying between them. The germline V gene has CDR1 SGHRS and CDR2 YFSETQ. The CDR3 nucleotides read TGCGCCAGCAGCTTCGATAAGCAGAGGGCTTTCTTT. Translated, it gives CASSFDKQRAFF.

The chain has TRBV2 and TRBJ2-6, with D possibly being TRBD1 (6 bases). The ends were cut back, 7 bases at V and 0 bases at J, with 10 bases in the middle. Per the germline V gene, CDR1 is SNHLY and CDR2 is FYNNEI. The length of the CDR3 is 15 residues. CDR3 bases: TGTGCCAGCAATCCGGACAGCTCTGGGGCCAACGTCCTGACTTTC. Its translation: CASNPDSSGANVLTF.

The chain joins TRBV5-6 to TRBJ2-5; D is perhaps TRBD2 (5 bases). The DNA matches TRBJ2-7 better at its end, which makes the J call doubtful. The CDR3 has 17 residues. Germline V CDR1 and CDR2: SGHDT, YYEEEE. The CDR3 nucleotides are TGTGCCAGCAGCTTGTTTAGTAGCGCAACTATCCGTGGCGAGCAGTACTTC. It translates to CASSLFSSATIRGEQYF.

This chain links TRBV5-1 with TRBJ1-4, with 7 bases identical to TRBD1. This CDR3 contains 15 residues. Germline assignment: CDR1 SGHRS and CDR2 YFSETQ. Trimming removed 7 bases from V and 4 bases from J; junction bases left unmatched: 10. The CDR3 here is CASGGRDSLNEKLFF. DNA for the CDR3: TGCGCCAGCGGCGGCAGGGACAGTCTTAATGAAAAACTGTTTTTT.

The CDR3 DNA reads as TGTGCCAGTAGTACCGACCATCAGGCCCTCGATACGCAGTATTTT. Translated, it gives CASSTDHQALDTQYF. The gene calls are TRBV19 and TRBJ2-3; D ambiguous. Trimming took off 4 bases at V and 6 bases at J, with 17 bases between the two ends. This CDR3 is 15 amino acids long. The germline gives CDR1 LNHDA, CDR2 SQIVND (reference sequence).

This clone was counted once. The chain joins TRBV6-1 to TRBJ2-5, with TRBD1 as a possible D gene (6 bases). Germline V CDR1 and CDR2: MNHNS, SASEGT. V gave up 6 bases and J gave up 2 bases, with 10 bases separating them. This CDR3 has 13 residues. The DNA of the CDR3 is TGTGCCAGCAGATTAACAGGGCAAGAGACCCAGTACTTC. This gives the protein CASRLTGQETQYF.

This clone was seen a single time. V usage is TRBV4-1 and J usage is TRBJ2-2, with D unresolved. This CDR3 comprises 13 residues. The ends were cut back, 4 bases at V and 4 bases at J, with 7 bases in the middle. Germline-derived CDR1 and CDR2 are MGHRA and YSYEKL. CDR3 nucleotides: TGCGCCAGCAGCCCCCAGAGCACCGGGGAGCTGTTTTTT. This encodes CASSPQSTGELFF.

The J gene is TRBJ2-1, the V gene TRBV7-9; TRBD2 is a possible D gene (6 bases). Deletions cut 5 bases from V and 12 bases from J, with 20 bases between. This CDR3 contains 14 residues. Germline V CDR1 and CDR2: SEHNR, FQNEAQ (reference sequence). CDR3 sequence (DNA): TGTGCCAGCAGCCCAGAGGGGAGGACGAAAGGGCAGTTCTTC. Residues: CASSPEGRTKGQFF.

The chain has TRBV19 and TRBJ1-4; no reliable D call. The CDR3 covers 14 residues. Germline V gives CDR1 LNHDA, CDR2 SQIVND (reference sequence). With 5 bases removed from V and 3 bases from J, the gap between germline ends came to 10 bases. Here the CDR3 DNA reads TGTGCCAGTAGTTCGGGCGCGGCTAATGAAAAACTGTTTTTT. The encoded protein is CASSSGAANEKLFF.

The genes are TRBV6-5 and TRBJ1-6; maybe TRBD1 (5 bases). The V gene lost 8 bases and the J gene lost 10 bases, with 12 bases spanning the gap. Germline assignment: CDR1 MNHEY and CDR2 SVGAGI. The CDR3 spans 12 residues. In DNA form, the CDR3 reads TGTGCCAGCTGCCAGGGAGACTCACCCCTCCACTTT. Protein: CASCQGDSPLHF.

This clone was recorded a few times. The chain has TRBV2 and TRBJ2-4; 12 bases align to TRBD2. V was clipped by 6 bases and J by 1 base; unmatched bases: 1. Germline assignment: CDR1 SNHLY and CDR2 FYNNEI. There are 15 residues in the CDR3. CDR3 nucleotides: TGTGCCAGCAGCGGGACTAGCGGGGCCAAAAACATTCAGTACTTC. Amino acid sequence: CASSGTSGAKNIQYF. Variable domain in full (rest from reference TRBV2 and TRBJ2-4): EPEVTQTPSHQVTQMGQEVILRCVPISNHLYFYWYRQILGQKVEFLVSFYNNEISEKSEIFDDQFSVERPDGSNFTLKIRSTKLEDSAMYFCASSGTSGAKNIQYFGAGTRLSVL.

The rearrangement uses TRBV6-6 and TRBJ2-3, with TRBD2 matching over 8 bases. The V and J ends lost 6 bases and 0 bases, in that order; junction bases with no gene match: 5. Germline lookup yields CDR1 MNHNY and CDR2 SVGAGI (reference sequence). The CDR3 length is 15 residues. The CDR3 nucleotides read TGTGCCAGCAGGCTACTAGCGGAGAGCACAGATACGCAGTATTTT. Encoded protein: CASRLLAESTDTQYF.

This sequence joins TRBV10-3 and TRBJ1-1, with no clear D. Deletions cut 0 bases from V and 7 bases from J, with 6 bases between. The CDR3 totals 12 residues. Per the germline V gene, CDR1 is ENHRY and CDR2 is SYGVKD. DNA of the CDR3: TGTGCCATCAGTGAGTCAGTTGGTGAAGCTTTCTTT. It translates to CAISESVGEAFF.